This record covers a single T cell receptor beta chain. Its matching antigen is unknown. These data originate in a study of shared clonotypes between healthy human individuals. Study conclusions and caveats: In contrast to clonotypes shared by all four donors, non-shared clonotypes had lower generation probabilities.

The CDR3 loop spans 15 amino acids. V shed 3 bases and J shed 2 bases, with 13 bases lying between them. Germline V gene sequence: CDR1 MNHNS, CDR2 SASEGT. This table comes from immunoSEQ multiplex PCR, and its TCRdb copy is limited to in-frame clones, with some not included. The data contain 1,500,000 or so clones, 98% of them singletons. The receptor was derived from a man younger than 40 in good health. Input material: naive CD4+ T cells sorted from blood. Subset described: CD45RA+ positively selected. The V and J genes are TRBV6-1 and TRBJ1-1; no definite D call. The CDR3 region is CASSDFGGSNTEAFF. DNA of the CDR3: TGTGCCAGCAGTGATTTTGGCGGTAGCAACACTGAAGCTTTCTTT.